These 15 T cell receptor beta chains came from one sample sequenced in a study of blood T cell repertoires in COVID-19. Method: immunoSEQ multiplex PCR; TCRdb's copy keeps in-frame clones and lacks some. The sample has 250,000 to 350,000 clones; about 91% are singletons. Specimen: peripheral blood. All receptors come from a woman aged 60-70 years with acute or convalescent COVID-19.

The rearrangement uses TRBV3-1 (or the pseudogene TRBV3-2) and TRBJ1-3, with unresolved D. The germline V and J ends were trimmed by 3 bases and 4 bases, with 10 bases remaining between them. This CDR3 contains 14 residues. The V gene's germline CDR1 is LGHDT and CDR2 YNNKEL (reference sequence). The CDR3 DNA sequence: TGTGCCAGCAGCCACGCGGCTACGGGAAACACCATATATTTT. It encodes CASSHAATGNTIYF.

This clone was picked up one time. The genes are TRBV7-9 and TRBJ2-2, with D tentatively TRBD1 (5 bases). Germline CDR1 and CDR2: SEHNR and FQNEAQ (reference sequence). V was clipped by 5 bases and J by 4 bases, with 17 bases between them. The CDR3 totals 16 residues. The CDR3 is CASSTQGSPATGELFF. The CDR3 nucleotides are TGTGCCAGCAGCACCCAGGGTTCTCCGGCCACCGGGGAGCTGTTTTTT. The variable domain in full, with the rest retrieved from reference TRBV7-9 and TRBJ2-2, is DTGVSQNPRHKITKRGQNVTFRCDPISEHNRLYWYRQTLGQGPEFLTYFQNEAQLEKSRLLSDRFSAERPKGSFSTLEIQRTEQGDSAMYLCASSTQGSPATGELFFGEGSRLTVL.

This clone was observed once. The J gene is TRBJ2-1, the V gene TRBV5-5; 7 bases are shared with TRBD1. The CDR3 length is 15 residues. After removal of 4 bases from V and 3 bases from J, the junction contained 7 bases not matched to a gene. Germline-derived CDR1 and CDR2 are SGHKS and YYEKEE (reference sequence). The CDR3 here is CASSQGQQNYNEQFF. CDR3 in DNA: TGTGCCAGCAGCCAGGGACAGCAAAACTACAATGAGCAGTTCTTC.

The V and J genes are TRBV7-2 and TRBJ2-7; 12 bases align to TRBD2. The trim removed 5 bases at V and 4 bases at J, leaving 6 bases unmatched. This CDR3 spans 15 amino acids. Germline CDR1 reads SGHTA; CDR2 reads FQGNSA. The chain's CDR3 is CASSVTSGGPYEQYF. CDR3 nucleotides: TGTGCCAGCAGCGTCACTAGCGGGGGGCCTTACGAGCAGTACTTC.

The chain recombines TRBV4-1 with TRBJ1-2, with TRBD1 identical over 7 bases. Unmatched junction bases numbered 1, after V lost 4 bases and J lost 2 bases. Germline V lookup: CDR1 MGHRA, CDR2 YSYEKL. The CDR3 totals 13 residues. In DNA, the CDR3 is TGCGCCAGCAGCCCGACAGGGAACTATGGCTACACCTTC. Its protein product is CASSPTGNYGYTF.

The chain recombines TRBV4-3 with TRBJ1-1, with 7 bases that match TRBD1. CDR3 length: 14 amino acids. The J segment lost 5 bases and the V segment lost 0 bases, leaving 3 bases of the junction unmatched. In germline, CDR1 is LGHNA, CDR2 YSLEER. The CDR3 coding sequence is TGCGCCAGCAGCCAAGAGACAGGGCCAACTGAAGCTTTCTTT. Translation: CASSQETGPTEAFF.

In this sample, this clone turned up once. The V gene is TRBV11-3, the J gene TRBJ2-7, with 8 bases lining up with TRBD1. Germline V lookup: CDR1 SGHNT, CDR2 YENEEA. The CDR3 spans 15 residues. Trimming at V came to 5 bases and at J to 2 bases, leaving 8 bases not matched to a gene. CDR3 sequence (DNA): TGTGCCAGCAGCGCGGGGACAGGAGTAACCTACGAGCAGTACTTC. Protein product: CASSAGTGVTYEQYF. Based on the CDR3 plus reference TRBV11-3 and TRBJ2-7, the full variable domain is EAGVVQSPRYKIIEKKQPVAFWCNPISGHNTLYWYLQNLGQGPELLIRYENEEAVDDSQLPKDRFSAERLKGVDSTLKIQPAELGDSAVYLCASSAGTGVTYEQYFGPGTRLTVT.

This clone was recorded a few times. The rearrangement uses TRBV24-1 and TRBJ2-7, with a weak D call TRBD2 (6 bases). From germline, CDR1 is KGHDR and CDR2 SFDVKD. CDR3 length equals 12 residues. Trimming took off 6 bases at V and 2 bases at J, with 7 bases between the two ends. Here the CDR3 reads CATSSGAYEQYF. DNA of the CDR3: TGTGCCACCAGTTCGGGGGCCTACGAGCAGTACTTC.

The chain couples TRBV7-8 to TRBJ1-2; D may be TRBD1 (5 bases). The ends were cut back, 3 bases at V and 7 bases at J, with 18 bases in the middle. CDR3 size: 15 residues. Germline V gene lookup returns CDR1 SGHVS and CDR2 FQNEAQ. CDR3: CASSLMGPLIGGYTF. The CDR3 DNA sequence: TGTGCCAGCAGCTTGATGGGGCCTCTCATCGGTGGCTACACCTTC.

J is TRBJ2-1 and V is TRBV13, with 12 bases lining up with TRBD2. Per germline, CDR1 PRHDT and CDR2 FYEKMQ (reference sequence). This CDR3 region has 19 residues. Trimming took 3 bases from V and 5 from J; bases not matched to a gene: 14. DNA of the CDR3: TGTGCCAGCAGCTTCCCTCGACTAGCGGGAGCGGGTGCCCACAATGAGCAGTTCTTC. Translated, it gives CASSFPRLAGAGAHNEQFF.

The chain couples TRBV11-2 to TRBJ2-7; perhaps TRBD2 as D (6 bases). The CDR3 is made up of 16 amino acids. CDR1 and CDR2 from the germline V gene are SGHAT and FQNNGV. Trimming shortened V by 1 base and J by 0 bases, and 13 bases separated the two germline ends. CDR3 nucleotides: TGTGCCAGCAGCTTAGGTCGCGGAGGGAGCTCCTACGAGCAGTACTTC. The encoded protein is CASSLGRGGSSYEQYF.

J is TRBJ2-7 and V is TRBV5-6; TRBD1 aligns across 9 bases. Germline V CDR1 and CDR2: SGHDT, YYEEEE. With 5 bases clipped from V and 2 bases from J, the junction kept 5 bases outside the gene matches. The CDR3 consists of 14 residues. The CDR3 reads CASRVTGGTYEQYF. DNA of the CDR3: TGTGCCAGCAGGGTGACAGGGGGAACCTACGAGCAGTACTTC.

This chain links TRBV14 with TRBJ2-5; 7 bases line up with TRBD1. Germline lookup yields CDR1 SGHDN and CDR2 FVKESK. The trim removed 5 bases at V and 5 bases at J, leaving 8 bases unmatched. The CDR3 is 14 amino acids. The CDR3 loop reads CASSYGQVRETQYF. The DNA of the CDR3 is TGTGCCAGCAGCTACGGACAGGTCCGCGAGACCCAGTACTTC.

CDR3 protein: CASSLKGRGPGELFF. CDR3 nucleotides: TGTGCCAGCAGCTTAAAGGGAAGGGGGCCCGGGGAGCTGTTTTTT. The chain employs TRBV11-2 and TRBJ2-2, with 7 bases fitting TRBD1. The length of the CDR3 is 15 residues. The trim removed 2 bases at V and 6 bases at J, leaving 6 bases unmatched. CDR1 and CDR2 (germline): SGHAT, FQNNGV.

V and J are TRBV13 and TRBJ1-1, with D possibly matching TRBD1 (5 bases). CDR3 size: 12 residues. Germline V gene lookup returns CDR1 PRHDT and CDR2 FYEKMQ (reference sequence). V was cut by 8 bases and J by 7 bases, with 14 bases left in between. In DNA, the CDR3 is TGTGCCAGCTCTTCCCGGGGGGTTGAAGCTTTCTTT. This gives the protein CASSSRGVEAFF.